A selection of T cell receptor beta chains follows, all from one sample in a study of T cell responses to AZD1222 COVID-19 vaccine. This table comes from immunoSEQ multiplex PCR, and its TCRdb copy is limited to in-frame clones, with some not included. Of over 100,000 clones listed, about 90% are singletons. Specimen: peripheral blood, collected on day 0 of AZD1222 vaccination. The receptors stem from an adult in good health. Each CDR3 is given with its conserved first and last residue. Each record gives: V gene, D gene, clone size, J gene, CDR3 DNA, CDR3 protein. The D gene is left open where the match is weak. The size entry is marked missing in some rows and otherwise reads once, few, many or a size class.

TRBV28	TRBD1	NA	TRBJ2-2	TGTGCCAGCAGGTTTACGGGACAGGGCCGCGGGGAGCTGTTTTTT	CASRFTGQGRGELFF
TRBV7-9	NA	NA	TRBJ1-1	TGTGCCAGCAGCCCTTCGGTGGGGTGGTCTAACACTGAAGCTTTCTTT	CASSPSVGWSNTEAFF
TRBV5-5	NA	NA	TRBJ1-5	TGTGCCAGCAGCTTGGCCTCGGGGAATCAGCCCCAGCATTTT	CASSLASGNQPQHF
TRBV10-1	TRBD2	NA	TRBJ2-7	TGCGCCAGGACGGACAGGGGGACCTTACGGACTAGCGGGAGGTCCCACGAGCAGTACTTC	CARTDRGTLRTSGRSHEQYF
TRBV7-8	NA	NA	TRBJ2-4	TGTGCCAGCACCTCTCTAGGGCCGCAAAACATTCAGTACTTC	CASTSLGPQNIQYF
TRBV27	NA	few	TRBJ1-1	TGTGCCAGCAGTTTATTTGGCGGACCAAACACTGAAGCTTTCTTT	CASSLFGGPNTEAFF
TRBV5-1	NA	NA	TRBJ1-2	TGCGCCAGCAGCGGGGGGGCCGGGAGCTATGGCTACACCTTC	CASSGGAGSYGYTF
TRBV28	NA	NA	TRBJ1-3	TGTGCCAGCAGTGTCGCCCGGGGCTCTGGAAACACCATATATTTT	CASSVARGSGNTIYF
TRBV11-1	NA	NA	TRBJ2-2	TGTGCCAGCAGCTTAAGGAGGAACACCGGGGAGCTGTTTTTT	CASSLRRNTGELFF
TRBV21-1	NA	NA	TRBJ2-3	NA	CASSKVGYGTSGKSTDTQYF
TRBV5-5	NA	NA	TRBJ1-2	TGTGCCAGCAGCTTGTCTTCCGGGGCCTATGGCTACACCTTC	CASSLSSGAYGYTF
TRBV5-4	NA	NA	TRBJ2-2	TGTGCCAGCAGCTTGGCCGGGGGCACCGGGGAGCTGTTTTTT	CASSLAGGTGELFF
TRBV4-2	TRBD2	NA	TRBJ2-5	TGTGCCAGCAGCCAAGATTGGGCGGGAGCAGGGGAGACCCAGTACTTC	CASSQDWAGAGETQYF
TRBV19	NA	NA	TRBJ2-7	TGTGCCAGTACCCTACGGCAGGGATCGTACGAGCAGTACTTC	CASTLRQGSYEQYF
TRBV18	TRBD1	NA	TRBJ2-1	TGTGCCAGCTCACCTTCCCCGACAGGGGGGTCTGATGAGCAGTTCTTC	CASSPSPTGGSDEQFF
TRBV5-4	NA	NA	TRBJ2-7	TGTGCCAGCAGCTACCGGGGCCCCTACGAGCAGTACTTC	CASSYRGPYEQYF